This note documents a single T cell receptor beta chain sequence. Its antigen is not known. This record belongs to a study of beta chain features in type 1 diabetes. Study-wide points: All four CD4+ subsets of Type 1 diabetes patients contained TCRB CDR3s that were moderately but significantly shorter.

The CDR3 is 14 amino acids. Germline V gives CDR1 SEHNR, CDR2 FQNEAQ (reference sequence). The V and J ends lost 5 bases and 1 base respectively, with 11 bases between them. CD45RO/CCR7/CD25/CD127/CD95/CD27 sorting isolated CD4+ naive, central memory, regulatory and stem cell-like memory cells. Sequenced material consisted of expressed TCRB transcripts (all of the isolated RNA was reverse transcribed). The method was immunoSEQ multiplex PCR; TCRdb's version includes in-frame clones alone and lacks a portion of them. The table lists about half a million clones, approximately 28% of them singletons. This clonotype was obtained from a man aged 18 to 29 in good health. The genes are TRBV7-9 and TRBJ2-5; D uncertain. The source material was naive CD4+ T cells from blood. CDR3 region: CASSPRVFQETQYF. CDR3 coding DNA: TGTGCCAGCAGCCCTCGGGTTTTCCAAGAGACCCAGTACTTC. Full variable domain (outside the CDR3, taken from reference TRBV7-9 and TRBJ2-5): DTGVSQNPRHKITKRGQNVTFRCDPISEHNRLYWYRQTLGQGPEFLTYFQNEAQLEKSRLLSDRFSAERPKGSFSTLEIQRTEQGDSAMYLCASSPRVFQETQYFGPGTRLLVL.